The rows below give T cell receptor beta chains drawn from one sample of a study of CD8+ T cells in alopecia areata. Assay used: immunoSEQ multiplex PCR; TCRdb lists only in-frame clones, some missing. The sample gives over 150,000 clones, about 55% of which show up once; 11% is in the top ten. Sequencing used CD8+ T cells sorted from blood, obtained at week 24, from a patient treated with tofacitinib. The receptors here all came from a human donor with alopecia areata. Each CDR3 is given with its conserved first and last residue. The order of the fields is D gene, clone size, V gene, J gene, CDR3 DNA, CDR3 protein. The D gene is left open where the match is weak. Not all rows give a size; the values are once, few, many and, for expanded clones, a class.

.	few	TRBV6-5	TRBJ1-2	TGTGCCAGCAGTTACTCGGGAAGGGGCTATTATGGCTACACCTTC	CASSYSGRGYYGYTF
.	few	TRBV29-1	TRBJ2-2	TGCAGCGTTGTCCCGGGGGCCGGGGCGAACACCGGGGAGCTGTTTTTT	CSVVPGAGANTGELFF
.	.	TRBV19	TRBJ1-1	TGTGCCAGTAGTATCGGCCCTGAAGCTTTCTTT	CASSIGPEAFF
.	.	TRBV11-2	TRBJ2-3	TGTGCCAGCAGCTTAAGTGGGGGGGCCACAGATACGCAGTATTTT	CASSLSGGATDTQYF
.	.	TRBV29-1	TRBJ2-7	TGCAGCGTAGTGTCGGAGTTCTACGAGCAGTACTTC	CSVVSEFYEQYF
.	.	TRBV11-2	TRBJ2-7	TGTGCCAGCAGCTTAGAGGCAGGAAGCTCCTACGAGCAGTACTTC	CASSLEAGSSYEQYF
.	.	TRBV9	TRBJ2-3	TGTGCCAGCAGCCCCGGGTCCAGTCAGGATACGCAGTATTTT	CASSPGSSQDTQYF
.	.	TRBV7-2	TRBJ2-3	TGTGCCAGCAGCAAGACAGGGAGGGTCACAGATACGCAGTATTTT	CASSKTGRVTDTQYF
TRBD2	.	TRBV7-9	TRBJ2-3	TGTGCCAGCAGCTTCCTGGGACTAGCGGGTCTAGATACGCAGTATTTT	CASSFLGLAGLDTQYF
TRBD2	.	TRBV10-3	TRBJ2-1	TGTGCCATCAGTGAGTATCGCAGCGGGGGCAATGAGCAGTTCTTC	CAISEYRSGGNEQFF
TRBD1	.	TRBV27	TRBJ2-7	TGTGCCAGCAGTTTATCGACAGGGGGCTACGAGCAGTACTTC	CASSLSTGGYEQYF
.	.	TRBV30	TRBJ1-3	TGTGCCTGGAGTATGGGCAGGGTGCCTGGAAACACCATATATTTT	CAWSMGRVPGNTIYF
TRBD1	.	TRBV28	TRBJ2-1	TGTGCCAGCAGCTTTGGGACAGACAATGAGCAGTTCTTC	CASSFGTDNEQFF
TRBD2	.	TRBV27	TRBJ2-5	TGTGCCAGCAGTCTCCTGACTAGCGGGGGGGCCCCGGGGACCCAGTACTTC	CASSLLTSGGAPGTQYF
TRBD1	.	TRBV15	TRBJ2-1	TGTGCCACCAGCAGATCAAACGCGGGGACAGGGGGCAATGAGCAGTTCTTC	CATSRSNAGTGGNEQFF
.	.	TRBV29-1	TRBJ1-2	TGCAGCGTTGAAGATTCTGCAGGTTCTAACTATGGCTACACCTTC	CSVEDSAGSNYGYTF
TRBD1	.	TRBV5-4	TRBJ2-5	TGTGCCAGCAGGCGACAGGGCGGGGAGACCCAGTACTTC	CASRRQGGETQYF
.	.	TRBV30	TRBJ1-2	TGTGCCTGGAGTGCCATTGGCGGGCTAAACTATGGCTACACCTTC	CAWSAIGGLNYGYTF
.	.	TRBV27	TRBJ2-7	TGTGCCAGCAGTTCCACCTACGAGCAGTACTTC	CASSSTYEQYF
.	.	TRBV29-1	TRBJ2-1	TGCAGCGTTCATGGGGGCTCCTACAATGAGCAGTTCTTC	CSVHGGSYNEQFF
TRBD2	.	TRBV4-3	TRBJ2-3	TGCGCCAGCAGCCAAGATGTAGCGGGGGGGCTGGGAGATACGCAGTATTTT	CASSQDVAGGLGDTQYF
.	.	TRBV19	TRBJ1-5	TGTGCCAGTACCCCCTACTGGGGGGCGAATCAGCCCCAGCATTTT	CASTPYWGANQPQHF
.	.	TRBV29-1	TRBJ1-2	TGCAGCGCTGTAGAATGGGGGGCGAATGGCTACACCTTC	CSAVEWGANGYTF
.	.	TRBV29-1	TRBJ2-7	TGCAGCGTTGTAACCAGCTCCTACGAGCAGTACTTC	CSVVTSSYEQYF
.	.	TRBV7-2	TRBJ2-7	TGTGCCAGCAGCTTAGATCAGGGTCCCTACGAGCAGTACTTC	CASSLDQGPYEQYF
TRBD1	.	TRBV30	TRBJ1-1	TGTGCCTGGAGACCAGACAGGGCCACTGAAGCTTTCTTT	CAWRPDRATEAFF
.	few	TRBV7-2	TRBJ2-7	TGTGCCAGCAGCTTGGACGGGCTTCCGGACGAGCAGTACTTC	CASSLDGLPDEQYF
.	few	TRBV2	TRBJ2-7	TGTGCCAGCTTCGGGGGGCGCGAGCAGTACTTC	CASFGGREQYF
.	few	TRBV2	TRBJ2-1	TGTGCCAGCCCGGACAGCTCCTACAATGAGCAGTTCTTC	CASPDSSYNEQFF
.	.	TRBV5-1	TRBJ1-2	TGCGCCAGCAGCTTACGGGAGCCCGTGGATGGCTACACCTTC	CASSLREPVDGYTF
.	.	TRBV4-3	TRBJ1-2	TGCGCCAGCAGCCAAGATGGGGTTTTTGGCTACACCTTC	CASSQDGVFGYTF
.	.	TRBV29-1	TRBJ2-7	TGCAGCGTTGAAGCGAAGGGCGAGCTCTACGAGCAGTACTTC	CSVEAKGELYEQYF
.	.	TRBV30	TRBJ1-2	TGTGCCTGGAGTAAGGGGGATGGCTACACCTTC	CAWSKGDGYTF
.	.	TRBV7-2	TRBJ2-7	TGTGCCACTACAGGGTCGCACGAGCAGTACTTC	CATTGSHEQYF
.	few	TRBV6-4	TRBJ2-4	TGTGCCAGCAGTGACTGGGGGCCAAACATTCAGTACTTC	CASSDWGPNIQYF
TRBD1	.	TRBV29-1	TRBJ2-7	TGCAGCGTATCTTACGGGGGACAGGGTACCTACGAGCAGTACTTC	CSVSYGGQGTYEQYF
.	.	TRBV29-1	TRBJ1-2	TGCAGCGCTGCCCCCGAGGCGGTGGCGTTCTATGGCTACACCTTC	CSAAPEAVAFYGYTF
.	.	TRBV6-1	TRBJ2-2	TGTGCCAGCAGTGAAGCCGGAAGCACCGGGGAGCTGTTTTTT	CASSEAGSTGELFF
.	.	TRBV15	TRBJ1-5	TGTGCCACCAGCAGAGATGAGATAGTGGCTAGCAATCAGCCCCAGCATTTT	CATSRDEIVASNQPQHF
.	.	TRBV5-7	TRBJ1-5	TGTGCCAGCAGCTTCCATCAGCCCCAGCATTTT	CASSFHQPQHF
TRBD1	.	TRBV5-6	TRBJ1-4	TGTGCCAGCAGCCTTGGGTACAGGGGAGATGAAAAACTGTTTTTT	CASSLGYRGDEKLFF
.	.	TRBV29-1	TRBJ2-3	TGCAGCGTTGAACAGGCAGGGACGGAGTATACGCAGTATTTT	CSVEQAGTEYTQYF
.	few	TRBV4-1	TRBJ1-4	TGCGCCAGCAGCCAAGAAGGGCAGGGAAATGAAAAACTGTTTTTT	CASSQEGQGNEKLFF
.	.	TRBV9	TRBJ1-1	TGTGCCAGCAGCGTAACGGCAGGGGAGAACACTGAAGCTTTCTTT	CASSVTAGENTEAFF
.	few	TRBV29-1	TRBJ1-1	TGCAGCGTCCTCGCAGGGCTTGAAGCTTTCTTT	CSVLAGLEAFF
TRBD1	few	TRBV7-6	TRBJ2-3	TGTGCCAGCAGCTTACGGTATGGCAGGGGGCCAGATACGCAGTATTTT	CASSLRYGRGPDTQYF
.	few	TRBV19	TRBJ2-3	TGTGCCAGTGCGGGGGCTCGGGATACGCAGTATTTT	CASAGARDTQYF
TRBD2	.	TRBV4-3	TRBJ2-4	TGCGCCAGCAGCCAAGATGGGCTAGCGGGGGATAAATACTTC	CASSQDGLAGDKYF
.	.	TRBV29-1	TRBJ2-2	TGCAGCGCACGATACTTACAGGGCAGAGGCACCGGGGAGCTGTTTTTT	CSARYLQGRGTGELFF
.	.	TRBV6-5	TRBJ1-2	TGTGCCAGCAGTTACTCGGAGGGGACGGGCTATGGCTACACCTTC	CASSYSEGTGYGYTF
.	.	TRBV11-2	TRBJ2-4	TGTGCCAGCAGCCCCCAGCCAGGCAGGGTAGGAGACATTCAGTACTTC	CASSPQPGRVGDIQYF
.	.	TRBV9	TRBJ1-2	TGTGCCAGCAGCGTAGATCCGCGGGGTGACTATGGCTACACCTTC	CASSVDPRGDYGYTF
.	.	TRBV30	TRBJ1-1	TGTGCCTGGAGTGTATTAGGGGACACTGAAGCTTTCTTT	CAWSVLGDTEAFF